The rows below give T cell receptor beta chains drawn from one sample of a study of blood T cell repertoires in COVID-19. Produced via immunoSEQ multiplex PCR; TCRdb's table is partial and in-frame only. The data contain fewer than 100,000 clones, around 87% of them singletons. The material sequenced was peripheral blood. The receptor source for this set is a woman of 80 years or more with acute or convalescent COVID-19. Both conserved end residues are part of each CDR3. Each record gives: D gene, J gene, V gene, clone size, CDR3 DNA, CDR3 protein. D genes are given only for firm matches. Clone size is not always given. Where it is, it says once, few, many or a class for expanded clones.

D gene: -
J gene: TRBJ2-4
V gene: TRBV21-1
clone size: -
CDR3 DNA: TGTGCCAGCAGCAAAAGCCCTAGCGGGAGGGCCGGTCGGGGCAAAAACATTCAGTACTTC
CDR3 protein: CASSKSPSGRAGRGKNIQYF

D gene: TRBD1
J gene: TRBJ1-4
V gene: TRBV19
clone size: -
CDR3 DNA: TGTGCCAGTAGTATAGGGACAGGGTATGAAAAACTGTTTTTT
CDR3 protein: CASSIGTGYEKLFF

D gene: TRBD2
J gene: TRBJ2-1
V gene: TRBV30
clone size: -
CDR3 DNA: TGTGCCTGGATTAGGTCTAGCGGGAGCCTTTCCTACAATGAGCAGTTCTTC
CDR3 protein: CAWIRSSGSLSYNEQFF

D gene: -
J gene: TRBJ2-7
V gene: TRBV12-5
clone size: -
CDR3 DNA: TGTGCTAGTGGTTTGGTTAACGAGCAGTACTTC
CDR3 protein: CASGLVNEQYF

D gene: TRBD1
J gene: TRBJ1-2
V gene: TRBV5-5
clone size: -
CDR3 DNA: TGTGCCAGCAGTAAGGACAGGAGCTATGGCTACACCTTC
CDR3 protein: CASSKDRSYGYTF

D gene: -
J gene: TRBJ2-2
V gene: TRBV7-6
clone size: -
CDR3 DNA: TGTGCCAGCAGCCTCTCTACCCCGAACACCGGGGAGCTGTTTTTT
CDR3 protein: CASSLSTPNTGELFF

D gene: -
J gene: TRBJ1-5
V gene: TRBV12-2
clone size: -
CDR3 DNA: TGTGCAAGTCGCTTAGTTCCGGGACCGTCGCTTGATCGGGGGGATCAGCCCCAGCATTTT
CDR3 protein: CASRLVPGPSLDRGDQPQHF

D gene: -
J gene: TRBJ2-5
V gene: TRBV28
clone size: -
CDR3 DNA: TGTGCCAGCACGCCCCCCCAGGGGCGGCAAGAGACCCAGTACTTC
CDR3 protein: CASTPPQGRQETQYF

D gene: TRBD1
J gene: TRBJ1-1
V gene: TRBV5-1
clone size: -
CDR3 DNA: TGCGCCAGCAGCTTGGGTATTGGGACAGGGGTAACTGAAGCTTTCTTT
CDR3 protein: CASSLGIGTGVTEAFF

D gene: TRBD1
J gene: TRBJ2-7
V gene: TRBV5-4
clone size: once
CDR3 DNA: TGTGCCAGCAGCTTCTCCGGGACAGGGGGCTACGAGCAGTACTTC
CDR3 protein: CASSFSGTGGYEQYF

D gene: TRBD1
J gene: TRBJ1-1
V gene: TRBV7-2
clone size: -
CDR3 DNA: TGTGCCAGCAGCCCTAATCGCCGGACAGGTCCCATGAACACTGAAGCTTTCTTT
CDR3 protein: CASSPNRRTGPMNTEAFF

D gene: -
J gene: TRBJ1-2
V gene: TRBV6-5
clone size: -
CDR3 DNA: TGTGCCAGCAGTTACGTTTTCCAGGGTAATGGCTACACCTTC
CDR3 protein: CASSYVFQGNGYTF

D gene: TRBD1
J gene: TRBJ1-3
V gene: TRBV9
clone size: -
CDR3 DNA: TGTGCCAGCAGTCCACAGGGGTGGAGAAACACCATATATTTT
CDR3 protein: CASSPQGWRNTIYF

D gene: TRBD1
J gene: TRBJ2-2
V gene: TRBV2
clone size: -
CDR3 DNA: TGTGCCAGCGGTCGGACAGGAAGCACCGGGGAGCTGTTTTTT
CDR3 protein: CASGRTGSTGELFF

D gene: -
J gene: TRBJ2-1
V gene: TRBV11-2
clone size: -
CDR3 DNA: TGTGCCAGCAGCCGAGAGAACCGTTACAATGAGCAGTTCTTC
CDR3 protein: CASSRENRYNEQFF

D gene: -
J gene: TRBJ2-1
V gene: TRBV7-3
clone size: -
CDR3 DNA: TGTGCCAGCAGCCAGCAGAAGGGGCGAGAGCAGTTCTTC
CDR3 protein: CASSQQKGREQFF

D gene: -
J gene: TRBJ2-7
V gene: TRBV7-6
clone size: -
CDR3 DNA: TGTGCCAGCAGCCCCGGGACCTACGAGCAGTACTTC
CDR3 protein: CASSPGTYEQYF

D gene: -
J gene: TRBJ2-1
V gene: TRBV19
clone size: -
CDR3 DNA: TGTGCCAGTACCCCGGGGAGGCTAGACAATGAGCAGTTCTTC
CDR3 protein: CASTPGRLDNEQFF

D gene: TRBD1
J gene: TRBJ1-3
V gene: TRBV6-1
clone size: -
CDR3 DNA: TGTGCCAGCAGTGGAGCGATGGACAGGGCTGGAAACACCATATATTTT
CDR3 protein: CASSGAMDRAGNTIYF

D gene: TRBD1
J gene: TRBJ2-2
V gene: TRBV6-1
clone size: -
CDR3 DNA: TGTGCCAGCAGTGCAAGGAACCTCCTGGACAGGACGAACACCGGGGAGCTGTTTTTT
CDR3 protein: CASSARNLLDRTNTGELFF

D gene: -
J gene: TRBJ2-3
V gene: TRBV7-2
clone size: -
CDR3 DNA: TGTGCCAGCAGCTTAATGCTAGCGGGGGGACAGGGGGATACGCAGTATTTT
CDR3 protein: CASSLMLAGGQGDTQYF

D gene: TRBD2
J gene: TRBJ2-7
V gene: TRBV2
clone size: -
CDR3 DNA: TGTGCCAGCTCGACTAGCGGGAGAAGCAGCGAGCAGTACTTC
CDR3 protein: CASSTSGRSSEQYF

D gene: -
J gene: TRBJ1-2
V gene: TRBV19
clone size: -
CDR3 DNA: TGTGCCAGTAGTCCCTCTGCGGGTCAGGAAGCATTATATGGCTACACCTTC
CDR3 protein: CASSPSAGQEALYGYTF

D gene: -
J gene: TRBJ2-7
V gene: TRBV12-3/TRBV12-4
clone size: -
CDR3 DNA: TGTGCCAGCAGCTACCTTGACTACGAGCAGTACTTC
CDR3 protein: CASSYLDYEQYF

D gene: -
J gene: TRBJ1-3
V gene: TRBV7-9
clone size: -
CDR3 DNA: TGTGCCAGCAGCTTAGTAGCGAGCTCTGGAAACACCATATATTTT
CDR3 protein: CASSLVASSGNTIYF

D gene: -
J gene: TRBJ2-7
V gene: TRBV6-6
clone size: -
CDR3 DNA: TGTGCCAGCAGTTACTCGTCCCGTTCCGACGAGCAGTACTTC
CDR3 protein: CASSYSSRSDEQYF

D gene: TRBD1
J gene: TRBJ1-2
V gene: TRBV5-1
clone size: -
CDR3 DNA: TGCGCCAGCAGCTCCCCCGGGAGGGGGCGCGATGATGGCTACACCTTC
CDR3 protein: CASSSPGRGRDDGYTF

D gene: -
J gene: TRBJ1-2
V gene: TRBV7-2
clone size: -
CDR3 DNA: TGTGCCAGCAGCGGACAGATTAACTATGGCTACACCTTC
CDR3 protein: CASSGQINYGYTF

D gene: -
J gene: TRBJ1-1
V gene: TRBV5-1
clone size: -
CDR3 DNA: TGCGCCAGCAGCTTGGGCAGGGGTTTGACTGAAGCTTTCTTT
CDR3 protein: CASSLGRGLTEAFF

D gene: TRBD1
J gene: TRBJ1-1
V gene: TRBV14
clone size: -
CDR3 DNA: TGTGCCAGCAGCCAAGACCAAAGACAGGGCTACACTGAAGCTTTCTTT
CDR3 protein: CASSQDQRQGYTEAFF

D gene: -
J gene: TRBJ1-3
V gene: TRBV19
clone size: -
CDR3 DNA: TGTGCCAGTATTCAGGGGACGGTCAACACCATATATTTT
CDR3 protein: CASIQGTVNTIYF

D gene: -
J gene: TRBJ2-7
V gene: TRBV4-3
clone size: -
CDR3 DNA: TGCGCCAGCAGCCAAGACACCGGACAGTTCTCCTACGAGCAGTACTTC
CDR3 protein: CASSQDTGQFSYEQYF

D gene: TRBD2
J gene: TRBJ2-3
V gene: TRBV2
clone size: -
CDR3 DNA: TGTGCCAGCAGTCAGGGACTAGTGGGTCCCGATACGCAGTATTTT
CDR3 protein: CASSQGLVGPDTQYF

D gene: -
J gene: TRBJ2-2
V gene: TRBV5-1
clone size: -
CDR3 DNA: TGCGCCAGCAGATCAGCCGGGACAACAAACACCGGGGAGCTGTTTTTT
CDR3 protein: CASRSAGTTNTGELFF

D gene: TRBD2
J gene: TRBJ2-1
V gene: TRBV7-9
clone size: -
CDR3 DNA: TGTGCCAGCAGCACCCTAGCGGGGGGGGCCTACAATGAGCAGTTCTTC
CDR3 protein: CASSTLAGGAYNEQFF

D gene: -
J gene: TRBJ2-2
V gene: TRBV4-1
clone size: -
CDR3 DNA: TGCGCCAGCAGCGAAATGACAAACACCGGGGAGCTGTTTTTT
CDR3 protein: CASSEMTNTGELFF

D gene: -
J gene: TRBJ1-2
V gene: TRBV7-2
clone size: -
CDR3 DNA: TGTGCCAGCAGCTTAGGGTCCTCAGGGATCGTTGGCTACACCTTC
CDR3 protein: CASSLGSSGIVGYTF

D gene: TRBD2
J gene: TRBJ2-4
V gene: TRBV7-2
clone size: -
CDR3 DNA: TGTGCCAGCAGCTTAGTGGCGGCTAGCGGGGCCAAAAACATTCAGTACTTC
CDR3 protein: CASSLVAASGAKNIQYF

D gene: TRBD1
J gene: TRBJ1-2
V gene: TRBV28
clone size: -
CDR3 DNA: TGTGCCAGCAGTCCTTACAGGGGTAACTATGGCTACACCTTC
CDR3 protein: CASSPYRGNYGYTF

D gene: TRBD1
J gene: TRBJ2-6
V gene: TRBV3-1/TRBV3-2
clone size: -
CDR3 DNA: TGTGCCACCACAGGGGATGGGGCCAACGTCCTGACTTTC
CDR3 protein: CATTGDGANVLTF

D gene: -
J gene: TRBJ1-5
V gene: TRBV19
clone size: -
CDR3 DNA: TGTGCCAGTAGTATACGGACTCCGGGACTACCCCAGCATTTT
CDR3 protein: CASSIRTPGLPQHF

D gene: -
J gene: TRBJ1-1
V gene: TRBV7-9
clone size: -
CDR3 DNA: TGTGCCAGCAGCCCAAGGACAGCGAACACTGAAGCTTTCTTT
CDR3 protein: CASSPRTANTEAFF

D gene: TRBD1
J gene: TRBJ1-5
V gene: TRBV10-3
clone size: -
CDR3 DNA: TGTGCCACCCGGGACAGGTCGGGGGATCAGCCCCAGCATTTT
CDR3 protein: CATRDRSGDQPQHF

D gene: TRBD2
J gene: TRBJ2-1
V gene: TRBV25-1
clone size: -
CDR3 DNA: TGTGCCAGCAGTCCCCACTGGAGTAGCGGGGGTAGGGGAAATGAGCAGTTCTTC
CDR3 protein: CASSPHWSSGGRGNEQFF

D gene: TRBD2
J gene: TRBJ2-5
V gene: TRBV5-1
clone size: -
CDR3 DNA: TGCGCCAGCAGCTCCCGAGTAGCGGGGGGGCAAGAGACCCAGTACTTC
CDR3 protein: CASSSRVAGGQETQYF

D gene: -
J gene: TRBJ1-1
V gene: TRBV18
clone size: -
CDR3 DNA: TGTGCCAGCTCACCTTCCCCAAACACTGAAGCTTTCTTT
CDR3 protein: CASSPSPNTEAFF

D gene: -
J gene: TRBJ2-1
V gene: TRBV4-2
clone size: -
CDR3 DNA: TGTGCCAGCAGCCAAGTTGGGGGCGCAGGTGGCAATGAGCAGTTCTTC
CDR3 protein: CASSQVGGAGGNEQFF

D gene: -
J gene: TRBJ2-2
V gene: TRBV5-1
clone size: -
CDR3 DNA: TGCGCCAGCAGCTTGGCCGAGAGGAGCACCGGGGAGCTGTTTTTT
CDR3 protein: CASSLAERSTGELFF

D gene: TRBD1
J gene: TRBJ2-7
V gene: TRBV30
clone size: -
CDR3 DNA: TGTGCCTGGAGTGGAGGCCAAGGGGGCCCTTACGAGCAGTACTTC
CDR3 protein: CAWSGGQGGPYEQYF

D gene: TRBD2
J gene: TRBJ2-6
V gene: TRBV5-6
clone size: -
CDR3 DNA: TGTGCCAGCAGCTCACTAGCGGGGTACTACTCTGGGGCCAACGTCCTGACTTTC
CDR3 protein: CASSSLAGYYSGANVLTF

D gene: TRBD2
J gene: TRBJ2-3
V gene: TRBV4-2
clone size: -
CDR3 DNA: TGTGCCAGCAGCCAACCTCCACTGACTAGCGGGGGAGGAGATACGCAGTATTTT
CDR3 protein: CASSQPPLTSGGGDTQYF

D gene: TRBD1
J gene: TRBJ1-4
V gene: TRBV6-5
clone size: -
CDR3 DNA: TGTGCCAGCAGTTACTCGTTCGGGACAGGGGAGGAAAAACTGTTTTTT
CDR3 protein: CASSYSFGTGEEKLFF

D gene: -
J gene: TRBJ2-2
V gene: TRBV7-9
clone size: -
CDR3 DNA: TGTGCCAGCAGCTTGGAGAGCACCGGGGAGCTGTTTTTT
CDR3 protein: CASSLESTGELFF

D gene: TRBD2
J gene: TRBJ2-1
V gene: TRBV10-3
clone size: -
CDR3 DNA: TGTGCCATCAGTGGTCTAGCGGACAACAATGAGCAGTTCTTC
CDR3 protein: CAISGLADNNEQFF

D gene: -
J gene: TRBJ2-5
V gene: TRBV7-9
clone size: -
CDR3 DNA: TGTGCCAGCAGCTTACCGGGACTGAAGACCCAGTACTTC
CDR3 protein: CASSLPGLKTQYF

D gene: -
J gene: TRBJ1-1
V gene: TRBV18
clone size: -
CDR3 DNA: TGTGCCAGCTCACCACATCCGGAGGGGACTGAAGCTTTCTTT
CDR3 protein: CASSPHPEGTEAFF

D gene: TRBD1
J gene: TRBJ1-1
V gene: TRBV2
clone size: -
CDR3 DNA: TGTGCCAGCAGCTTTCGAACAGGGGAGACTGAAGCTTTCTTT
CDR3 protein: CASSFRTGETEAFF

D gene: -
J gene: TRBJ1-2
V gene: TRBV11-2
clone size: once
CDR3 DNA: TGTGCCAGCAGCTTAGGGGGCGGCTATGGCTACACCTTC
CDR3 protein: CASSLGGGYGYTF